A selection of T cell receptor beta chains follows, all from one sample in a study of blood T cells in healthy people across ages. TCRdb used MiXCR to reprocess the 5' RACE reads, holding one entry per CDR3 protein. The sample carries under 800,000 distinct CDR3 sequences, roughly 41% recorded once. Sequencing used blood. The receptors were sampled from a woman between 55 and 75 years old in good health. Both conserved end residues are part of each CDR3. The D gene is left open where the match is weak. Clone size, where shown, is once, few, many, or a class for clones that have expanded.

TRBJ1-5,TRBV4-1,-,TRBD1,CASSQDLRQGKPQHF,TGCGCCAGCAGCCAAGATCTAAGACAGGGTAAGCCCCAGCATTTT
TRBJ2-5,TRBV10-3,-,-,CAIISGTAQETQYF,TGTGCCATCATATCCGGGACGGCTCAAGAGACCCAATACTTC
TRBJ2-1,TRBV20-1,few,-,CSAPDRSSYNEQFF,TGCAGTGCCCCTGACAGGTCCTCCTACAATGAGCAGTTCTTC
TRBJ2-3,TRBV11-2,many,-,CASSLDSMADTQYF,TGTGCCAGCAGCCTCGATTCAATGGCGGATACGCAGTATTTT
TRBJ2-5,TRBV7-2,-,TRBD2,CASGSGLAETQYF,TGTGCCAGCGGAAGCGGACTAGCAGAGACCCAGTACTTC
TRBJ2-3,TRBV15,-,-,CATSRDRGEMDTQYF,TGTGCCACCAGCAGAGATAGGGGTGAGATGGATACGCAGTATTTT
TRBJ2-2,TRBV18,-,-,CASLGTGELFF,TGTGCCAGCCTTGGGACCGGGGAGCTGTTTTTT
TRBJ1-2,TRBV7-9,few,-,CASSLGGLASGYTF,TGTGCCAGCAGCTTAGGTGGGCTTGCTAGCGGCTACACCTTC
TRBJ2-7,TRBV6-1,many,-,CAFTEGTSYEQYF,TGTGCCTTCACGGAGGGGACCTCCTACGAGCAGTACTTC
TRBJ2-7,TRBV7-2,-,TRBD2,CASSSTSGKGNEQYF,TGTGCCAGCAGCTCGACTAGCGGGAAGGGTAACGAGCAGTACTTC
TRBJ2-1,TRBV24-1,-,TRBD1,CATGQGGNEQFF,TGTGCCACGGGACAGGGCGGGAATGAGCAGTTCTTC
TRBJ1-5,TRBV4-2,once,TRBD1,CASSQGTQGVAPQHF,TGTGCCAGCAGCCAAGGTACCCAGGGGGTTGCGCCCCAGCATTTT
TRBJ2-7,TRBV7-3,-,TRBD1,CASRARDRAYEQYF,TGTGCCAGCAGGGCCCGGGACAGAGCCTACGAGCAGTACTTC
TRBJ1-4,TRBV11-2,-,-,CASSLDRGLTNEKLFF,TGTGCCAGCAGCTTAGATCGAGGGTTGACTAATGAAAAACTGTTTTTT
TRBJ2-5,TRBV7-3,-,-,CASSLLAGKQETQYF,TGTGCCAGCAGCTTATTGGCGGGGAAGCAAGAGACCCAGTACTTC
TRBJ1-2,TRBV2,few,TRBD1,CASRDRDYGYTF,TGTGCCAGCAGGGACAGGGACTATGGCTACACCTTC
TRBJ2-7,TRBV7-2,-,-,CASSLEGWYEQYF,TGTGCCAGCAGCTTAGAGGGATGGTACGAGCAGTACTTC
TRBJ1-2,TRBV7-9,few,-,CASSLGTAYYGYTF,TGTGCCAGCAGCTTAGGGACAGCTTACTATGGCTACACCTTC
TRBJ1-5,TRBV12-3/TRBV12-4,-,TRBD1,CARRTGSNQPQHF,TGTGCCAGACGGACAGGGAGCAATCAGCCCCAGCATTTT
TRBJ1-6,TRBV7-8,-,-,CASRPTGTLPGYNSPLHF,TGTGCCAGCAGACCAACCGGGACACTCCCGGGATATAATTCACCCCTCCACTTT
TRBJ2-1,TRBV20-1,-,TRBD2,CSASPIAGRLYSYNEQFF,TGCAGTGCTAGTCCCATAGCGGGCAGACTATATTCCTACAATGAGCAGTTCTTC
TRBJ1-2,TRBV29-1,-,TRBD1,CSVGTGYNGYTF,TGCAGCGTTGGGACAGGGTATAATGGCTACACCTTC
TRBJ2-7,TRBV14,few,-,CASSQLTAASLIGGPSEQYF,TGTGCCAGCAGCCAACTAACAGCGGCGAGCCTAATAGGGGGGCCGAGCGAGCAGTACTTC
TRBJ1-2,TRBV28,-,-,CASSGTVSYGYTF,TGTGCCAGCAGTGGGACGGTTTCCTATGGCTACACCTTC
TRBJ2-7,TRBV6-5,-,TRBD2,CASSYSGAISYEQYF,TGTGCCAGCAGTTACAGCGGGGCAATCTCCTACGAGCAGTACTTC
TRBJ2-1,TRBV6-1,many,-,CASSDDVGGSYNEQFF,TGTGCCAGCAGTGATGATGTCGGGGGCTCCTACAATGAGCAGTTCTTC
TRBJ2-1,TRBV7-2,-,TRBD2,CASSLGPAGEQETQFF,TGTGCCAGCAGCTTAGGGCCAGCGGGAGAACAAGAGACCCAGTTCTTC
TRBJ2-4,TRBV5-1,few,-,CASSPGGSGSNIQYF,TGCGCCAGCAGCCCAGGGGGGTCCGGGTCGAACATTCAGTACTTC
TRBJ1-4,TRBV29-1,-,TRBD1,CSARTGGSEKPFF,TGCAGCGCCCGGACAGGGGGCAGCGAAAAACCGTTTTTT
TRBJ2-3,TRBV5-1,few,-,CATSDRTSTDTQYF,TGCGCCACCTCAGACAGGACCAGCACAGATACGCAGTATTTT
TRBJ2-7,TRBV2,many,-,CASTKTGAYYEQYF,TGTGCCAGCACCAAAACCGGGGCCTACTACGAGCAGTACTTC
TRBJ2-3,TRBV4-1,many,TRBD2,CASSQETGGRTDTQYF,TGCGCCAGCAGCCAAGAGACGGGGGGGCGCACAGATACGCAGTATTTT
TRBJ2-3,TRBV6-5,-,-,CASSYRQDTDTQYF,TGTGCCAGCAGTTACAGACAGGACACAGATACGCAGTATTTT
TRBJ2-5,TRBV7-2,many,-,CASSLNLGEETQYF,TGTGCCAGCAGCTTAAATCTGGGGGAAGAGACCCAGTACTTC
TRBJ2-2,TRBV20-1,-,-,CSASLALDTGELFF,TGCAGTGCTAGCTTAGCTCTCGACACCGGGGAGCTGTTTTTT
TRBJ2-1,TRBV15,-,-,CATWDSSYNEQFF,TGTGCCACTTGGGACTCCTCCTACAATGAGCAGTTCTTC
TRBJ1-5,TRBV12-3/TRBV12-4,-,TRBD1,CASSPDTGGAAGQPQHF,TGTGCCAGCAGTCCGGATACAGGGGGCGCGGCAGGTCAGCCCCAGCATTTT
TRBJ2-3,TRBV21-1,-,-,CASWDRGWDTQYF,TGTGCCAGCTGGGACAGGGGGTGGGATACGCAGTATTTT
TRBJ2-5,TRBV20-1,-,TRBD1,CSATRQGIRETQYF,TGCAGTGCTACCCGACAGGGGATTCGGGAGACCCAGTACTTC
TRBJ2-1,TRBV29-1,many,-,CSVDVGWRSNEQFF,TGCAGCGTTGATGTAGGGTGGAGGTCGAATGAGCAGTTCTTC
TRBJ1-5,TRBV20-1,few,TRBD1,CSANRDSDNQPQHF,TGCAGTGCTAACCGGGACAGCGACAATCAGCCCCAGCATTTT
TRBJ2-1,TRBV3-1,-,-,CASSHQGNSYNEQFF,TGTGCCAGCAGCCATCAGGGTAATTCCTACAATGAGCAGTTCTTC
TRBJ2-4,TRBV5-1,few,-,CASSPPAPAGVKNIQYF,TGCGCCAGCAGCCCACCTGCTCCGGCTGGGGTCAAAAACATTCAGTACTTC
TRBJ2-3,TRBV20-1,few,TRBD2,CSARTTSGITDTQYF,TGCAGTGCTCGTACGACTAGCGGTATTACAGATACGCAGTATTTT
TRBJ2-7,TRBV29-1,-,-,CSAGGNAYEQYF,TGCAGCGCTGGGGGAAATGCCTACGAGCAGTACTTC
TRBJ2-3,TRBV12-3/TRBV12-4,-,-,CASSLARRPESSTDTQYF,TGTGCCAGTAGTTTAGCCAGGAGACCCGAATCTAGCACAGATACGCAGTATTTT
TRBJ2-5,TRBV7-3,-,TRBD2,CASSLGTSGREETQYF,TGTGCCAGCAGCTTAGGTACTAGCGGGAGAGAAGAGACCCAGTACTTC
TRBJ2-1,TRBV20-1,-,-,CSARDARAFSEQFF,TGCAGTGCTAGAGATGCCAGGGCATTTTCTGAGCAGTTCTTC
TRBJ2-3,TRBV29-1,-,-,CSVRTASTDTQYF,TGCAGCGTTCGAACCGCTAGCACAGATACGCAGTATTTT
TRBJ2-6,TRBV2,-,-,CASSVQSGANVLTF,TGTGCCAGCAGTGTCCAATCTGGGGCCAACGTCCTGACTTTC
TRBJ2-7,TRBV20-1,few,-,CSAARRSSYEQYF,TGCAGTGCTGCACGCCGGAGCTCCTACGAGCAGTACTTC
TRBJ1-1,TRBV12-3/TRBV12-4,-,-,CASSFEGMGTEAFF,TGTGCCAGCAGTTTTGAGGGCATGGGCACTGAAGCTTTCTTT
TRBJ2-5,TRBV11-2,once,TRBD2,CASSFGLAGGPYETQYF,TGTGCCAGCAGCTTCGGACTAGCGGGGGGGCCTTACGAGACCCAGTACTTC